This T cell receptor beta chain originates from a study of T cells in Graves' hyperthyroidism and ophthalmopathy. The overall study: Peripheral blood specimens were obtained at initial diagnosis, prior to any treatment. Broader study findings: With a median lead of about 6.9 months before onset, the model predicted ophthalmopathy. From stable hyperthyroidism, ophthalmopathy was separated by a 13 V-J model.

This clonotype was counted ten times or more. The antigen remains undetermined. CDR1 and CDR2 (germline): SEHNR, FQNEAQ (reference sequence). V trimming: 3 bases; J trimming: 6 bases; junction bases outside the gene matches: 7. CDR3 size: 14 residues. Template material for amplifying TCR beta CDR3 regions consisted of RNA transcripts. HTBI primers were used for first-round RT-PCR of the TCR CDR3. TCRdb re-called the multiplex PCR reads with MiXCR, one entry per CDR3 protein. The sample has over 150,000 distinct CDR3 sequences, more than 15% seen once; the top ten hold roughly 30%. This clonotype was obtained from a woman in her fifties or sixties with Graves' hyperthyroidism. Material for sequencing was blood. The chain couples TRBV7-9 to TRBJ2-7, with TRBD1 matching over 8 bases. CDR3 sequence: CASSFGTGTGEQYF. CDR3 nucleotides: TGTGCCAGCAGCTTCGGGACAGGCACGGGCGAGCAGTACTTC.